The entry below describes one TCR beta chain. The junction does not match germline at one end; this may be a read error. Clones were sequenced by immunoSEQ multiplex PCR, and TCRdb holds only the in-frame ones, with some missing. The repertoire holds tens of thousands of clones, roughly 85% seen once, with roughly 5% in the top ten. This specimen comes from a study of blood T cell repertoires in COVID-19. The overall study: T cells, B-cell-depleted T cells, or PBMCs supplied cDNA or gDNA.

CDR3 length: 12 amino acids. CDR1 and CDR2 (germline): LNHDA, SQIVND (reference sequence). The J gene is TRBJ1-1, the V gene TRBV19; weak D call: TRBD1 (5 bases). The sample consisted of peripheral blood. The TCR sequence derives from a human donor in a cohort sampled during active COVID-19. The CDR3 region is CASSTGNAEAFF. Written as DNA, the CDR3 is TGTGCCAGTAGTACAGGGAACGCTGAAGCTTTCTTT.